Presented here are 3 T cell receptor beta chains from one specimen sequenced in a study of T-cell reconstitution after alpha-beta-depleted transplantation in children. The library targeted TCRbeta and was prepared with unique molecular identifiers. Using its own MiXCR run on the PCR reads, TCRdb lists one record per CDR3 protein. The repertoire includes 400,000 to 550,000 distinct CDR3 sequences, about 10% of them detected once, and 2% sits in the top ten. The material sequenced was PBMCs, taken before TCRalphabeta/CD19-depleted stem cell transplant. The receptors originated from a child younger than 10 with inherited bone marrow failure, due to receive a stem cell transplant.

The rearrangement uses TRBV13 and TRBJ2-7; a weak D match, TRBD1 (5 bases). This CDR3 comprises 15 residues. Looked up from germline, CDR1 is PRHDT and CDR2 is FYEKMQ (reference sequence). With 5 bases removed from V and 0 bases from J, the gap between germline ends came to 14 bases. The CDR3 bases are TGTGCCAGCAGCCCCCGGACATCGAGCTCCTACGAGCAGTACTTC. Amino acid sequence: CASSPRTSSSYEQYF.

This clonotype was seen repeatedly, ten times or more. The J gene is TRBJ2-7, the V gene TRBV20-1, with 7 bases identical to TRBD1. The V gene's germline CDR1 is DFQATT and CDR2 SNEGSKA (reference sequence). The CDR3 has 12 amino acids. V dropped 6 bases and J dropped 6; count of bases not matched to a gene: 8. CDR3 in amino acids: CSARQGHFEQYF. The CDR3 DNA reads TGCAGTGCGCGACAGGGCCACTTCGAGCAGTACTTC.

This clonotype occurred many times. The rearrangement links TRBV28 to TRBJ2-5; D is perhaps TRBD1 (6 bases). This CDR3 is 19 amino acids long. Per germline, CDR1 MDHEN and CDR2 SYDVKM. V shed 1 base and J shed 0 bases, with 21 bases lying between them. The CDR3 spells CASSLSPGQRSSYQETQYF. The CDR3 DNA reads TGTGCCAGCAGTTTATCACCGGGACAACGCTCATCGTACCAAGAGACCCAGTACTTC.